The next 30 T cell receptor beta chains were all read from a single sample in a study of blood T cells in healthy people across ages. Then a second PCR, running about 6 to 12 cycles, was carried out with a sample-barcoded 5' primer and a J-beta primer mix. TCRdb reprocessed the 5' RACE reads via MiXCR and lists one record per CDR3 protein. The sample has roughly 1,800,000 distinct CDR3 sequences; just under 50% are singletons. Input material: blood. Source of these receptors: a woman between 40 and 50 years old in good health.

J is TRBJ2-7 and V is TRBV27, with D unresolved. V lost 3 bases to trimming and J lost 0 bases, with 12 bases between them. Germline loops: CDR1 MNHEY, CDR2 SMNVEV (reference sequence). This CDR3 has 15 residues. DNA of the CDR3: TGTGCCAGCAGTTTGGGCAGCCTAAGCTCCTACGAGCAGTACTTC. Amino acids: CASSLGSLSSYEQYF.

As regards this clonotype: The junction departs from the called germline gene at one end, perhaps through a read error. This chain uses TRBV7-2 with TRBJ2-1; 11 positions match TRBD2. In germline, CDR1 is SGHTA, CDR2 FQGNSA. The CDR3 is 15 residues long. DNA of the CDR3: TGTGCCAGCACCTATAGCGGGGGGGCCTACAATGAGCAGTCCTTC. It yields the protein CASTYSGGAYNEQSF.

This clonotype has just a few counts. The chain recombines TRBV4-1 with TRBJ2-7, with D uncertain. The CDR3 extends over 13 amino acids. V lost 3 bases and J 6 bases, leaving 12 bases between the germline ends. Per the germline V gene, CDR1 is MGHRA and CDR2 is YSYEKL. CDR3 sequence reads: CASSHRQEAEQYF. The CDR3 nucleotides are TGCGCCAGCAGCCATCGGCAGGAAGCCGAGCAGTACTTC.

V gene TRBV28 combines with J gene TRBJ1-2; D perhaps matches TRBD1 (6 bases). Germline CDR1 is MDHEN and CDR2 is SYDVKM. The CDR3 is made up of 16 amino acids. Trimming stripped 10 bases from V and 8 bases from J, with 29 bases between. This chain's CDR3 is CATKITSTGGSDGYTF. CDR3 nucleotide sequence: TGTGCCACCAAGATCACCTCGACAGGCGGGTCCGACGGCTACACCTTC.

V and J are TRBV12-3 or TRBV12-4 and TRBJ2-2; no clear D gene. V lost 8 bases and J 0 bases, leaving 16 bases between the germline ends. The CDR3 has 16 amino acids. CDR3 protein: CASLGRQVANTGELFF. CDR3 DNA sequence: TGTGCCAGCCTCGGACGGCAAGTCGCGAACACCGGGGAGCTGTTTTTT.

This chain connects TRBV6-2 or TRBV6-3 to TRBJ2-1, with no clear D. V was cut by 2 bases and J by 6 bases, with 17 bases left in between. The germline CDR1 and CDR2 sequences are MNHEY and SVGEGT. The CDR3 covers 16 residues. CDR3 amino acids: CASSYRRQAPSNEQFF. CDR3 in DNA: TGTGCCAGCAGTTACCGTCGACAAGCCCCCTCCAATGAGCAGTTCTTC.

V and J are TRBV4-3 and TRBJ1-2; D not resolved. The V end was cut by 0 bases, the J end by 4 bases, with 15 bases between. CDR1 and CDR2 from the germline V gene are LGHNA and YSLEER. The CDR3 contains 16 residues. Written as DNA, the CDR3 is TGCGCCAGCAGCCAAGATCTGTACAGTCTAAGCTATGGCTACACCTTC. Encoded protein: CASSQDLYSLSYGYTF.

This clonotype was recorded at least ten times. The rearrangement joins TRBV2 to TRBJ2-4; no definite D call. CDR3 length equals 15 residues. V was shortened by 4 bases and J by 4 bases, with 14 bases between the two germline ends. CDR1 and CDR2 from the germline V gene are SNHLY and FYNNEI. CDR3: CASSGTAKGKNIQYF. The DNA for the CDR3 is TGTGCCAGCAGTGGAACGGCCAAAGGGAAAAACATTCAGTACTTC.

The table lists this clonotype with a few counts. The V gene is TRBV7-2, the J gene TRBJ2-5; D is undetermined. The CDR3 is 14 amino acids. V shed 0 bases and J shed 6 bases, with 11 bases lying between them. Looked up from germline, CDR1 is SGHTA and CDR2 is FQGNSA. CDR3: CASSLAGRPQTQYF. Written as DNA, the CDR3 is TGTGCCAGCAGCTTAGCTGGGCGCCCCCAGACCCAGTACTTC.

The V and J genes are TRBV25-1 and TRBJ2-5; the D call may be TRBD1 or TRBD2 (5 bases each). Germline V lookup: CDR1 MGHDK, CDR2 SYGVNS. With 0 bases removed from V and 4 bases from J, the gap between germline ends came to 9 bases. The CDR3 runs 14 residues. CDR3 region: CASSEYVRGETQYF. The CDR3 DNA follows: TGTGCCAGCAGTGAATATGTGAGGGGAGAGACCCAGTACTTC.

This chain links TRBV7-2 with TRBJ2-4, with a weak D call TRBD2 (6 bases). Trimming took off 1 base at V and 12 bases at J, with 10 bases between the two ends. The germline CDR1 and CDR2 sequences are SGHTA and FQGNSA. The CDR3 is 12 amino acids. For the CDR3, the DNA is TGTGCCAGCAGCTTAGTTGGGGGGAGTCAGTACTTC. It specifies CASSLVGGSQYF.

This clonotype was picked up a small number of times. This sequence joins TRBV11-2 and TRBJ2-3, with TRBD2 matching 7 bases. The junction had 8 bases not matched to a gene; V was cut back by 3 bases and J by 5 bases. This CDR3 region has 15 residues. CDR1 and CDR2 (germline): SGHAT, FQNNGV. The CDR3 spells CASSFDGLVGDTQYF. CDR3 DNA sequence: TGTGCCAGCAGCTTCGACGGACTAGTCGGAGATACGCAGTATTTT.

J is TRBJ1-1 and V is TRBV6-6, with TRBD1 matching over 10 bases. This CDR3 has 12 amino acids. V dropped 4 bases and J dropped 12; count of bases not matched to a gene: 5. Germline CDR1 MNHNY, CDR2 SVGAGI (reference sequence). The CDR3 region is CASSLGTGESFF. CDR3 sequence (DNA): TGTGCCAGCAGTTTAGGGACAGGGGAATCTTTCTTT.

V and J are TRBV27 and TRBJ2-3, with TRBD2 matching over 13 bases. CDR1 is MNHEY and CDR2 is SMNVEV in the germline V gene (reference sequence). Trimming took 4 bases from V and 0 from J; bases not matched to a gene: 7. The CDR3 consists of 18 residues. CDR3 loop: CASSSPRTSGGSTDTQYF. CDR3 DNA: TGTGCCAGCAGTTCCCCCCGGACTAGCGGGGGTAGCACAGATACGCAGTATTTT.

This chain connects TRBV20-1 to TRBJ2-1; TRBD2 might be the D (7 bases). CDR1 is DFQATT and CDR2 is SNEGSKA in the germline V gene (reference sequence). This CDR3 spans 15 amino acids. The V gene lost 0 bases and the J gene lost 7 bases, with 16 bases spanning the gap. The DNA for the CDR3 is TGCAGTGCTAGAGATGCGGGGGCAGGGATAAATGAGCAGTTCTTC. Amino acids: CSARDAGAGINEQFF.

The chain carries TRBV6-1 and TRBJ1-5, with 7 bases fitting TRBD1. CDR1 and CDR2 (germline): MNHNS, SASEGT. This CDR3 contains 14 residues. Germline trimming cut 3 bases from V and 6 bases from J; bases unmatched to any gene: 5. CDR3 loop: CASSDGTVSQPQHF. In nucleotides, the CDR3 is TGTGCCAGCAGTGATGGGACAGTAAGTCAGCCCCAGCATTTT.

This clonotype was observed a few times. Here the CDR3 reads CASSLGLARLDEQFF. DNA of the CDR3: TGTGCCAGCAGTTTGGGACTAGCTCGTCTCGATGAGCAGTTCTTC. The chain links TRBV27 to TRBJ2-1; 9 positions match TRBD2. Germline CDR1 is MNHEY and CDR2 is SMNVEV (reference sequence). This CDR3 contains 15 residues. With 3 bases clipped from V and 8 bases from J, the junction kept 8 bases outside the gene matches.

The CDR3 DNA sequence: TGTGCCAGCAGGCCCAGACAGGGTTTATCAGGCGAGCAGTACTTC. This codes for CASRPRQGLSGEQYF. The chain is built from TRBV7-2 and TRBJ2-7; TRBD1 agrees at 7 bases. Looked up from germline, CDR1 is SGHTA and CDR2 is FQGNSA. Trimming took 6 bases from V and 6 from J; bases not matched to a gene: 14. There are 15 residues in the CDR3.

This chain links TRBV5-6 with TRBJ2-5; 9 bases are shared with TRBD2. Germline values: CDR1 SGHDT, CDR2 YYEEEE. Trimming removed 2 bases from V and 4 bases from J; junction bases left unmatched: 3. This CDR3 is built from 14 residues. CDR3 in amino acids: CASSFGLAIETQYF. The CDR3 DNA reads TGTGCCAGCAGCTTTGGACTAGCGATAGAGACCCAGTACTTC.

J is TRBJ2-5 and V is TRBV7-6, with D perhaps matching TRBD1 (6 bases). The V and J ends lost 4 bases and 2 bases respectively, with 11 bases between them. The CDR3 length is 14 residues. Germline lookup yields CDR1 SGHVS and CDR2 FNYEAQ. CDR3 loop: CASSSNRVQETQYF. The CDR3 DNA reads as TGTGCCAGCAGCTCCAACAGGGTTCAAGAGACCCAGTACTTC.

A note on this clonotype: The germline gene is not matched at one end of the junction; a read error may be the cause. The genes are TRBV6-2 or TRBV6-3 and TRBJ2-7; TRBD1 matches at 8 bases. This CDR3 is 13 amino acids long. Germline V gene lookup returns CDR1 MNHEY and CDR2 SVGEGT. As DNA, the CDR3 is TGTGTCAGCAGTCGGACAGGGAACTACGAGCAGTACTTC. Amino acid sequence: CVSSRTGNYEQYF.

The chain is built from TRBV5-1 and TRBJ2-7, with TRBD1 matching over 8 bases. This CDR3 is built from 17 residues. Germline V gene lookup returns CDR1 SGHRS and CDR2 YFSETQ. V was clipped by 4 bases and J by 7 bases; unmatched bases: 19. The chain's CDR3 is CASSPEGRGLSYNEQYF. CDR3 nucleotides: TGCGCCAGCAGCCCGGAGGGCAGGGGGCTCTCCTACAATGAGCAGTACTTC.

This clonotype was seen a few times. V gene TRBV7-9 combines with J gene TRBJ2-1; the match to TRBD1 covers 9 bases. Germline assignment: CDR1 SEHNR and CDR2 FQNEAQ (reference sequence). The CDR3 loop spans 15 amino acids. J was trimmed by 4 bases and V by 4 bases; bases with no gene match: 5. CDR3 nucleotides: TGTGCCAGCAGCTCGAGGACAGGGGATTACAATGAGCAGTTCTTC. Translating gives CASSSRTGDYNEQFF.

The chain recombines TRBV7-9 with TRBJ2-7; the D gene is possibly TRBD2 (5 bases). Trimming left V 2 bases short and J 0 bases short, with 8 bases between. The CDR3 runs to 14 residues. Germline V gene data show CDR1 as SEHNR and CDR2 as FQNEAQ (reference sequence). As DNA, the CDR3 is TGTGCCAGCAGCTTAAGGGAGAGCTCCTACGAGCAGTACTTC. Protein sequence: CASSLRESSYEQYF. The whole variable domain, remainder taken from reference TRBV7-9 and TRBJ2-7, is DTGVSQNPRHKITKRGQNVTFRCDPISEHNRLYWYRQTLGQGPEFLTYFQNEAQLEKSRLLSDRFSAERPKGSFSTLEIQRTEQGDSAMYLCASSLRESSYEQYFGPGTRLTVT.

The chain carries TRBV7-9 and TRBJ1-4; D remains unclear. Per germline, CDR1 SEHNR and CDR2 FQNEAQ (reference sequence). V shed 6 bases and J shed 8 bases, with 13 bases lying between them. CDR3 size: 13 residues. The CDR3 bases are TGTGCCAGCAGTCATAAAACTGGGGAAAAACTGTTTTTT. Amino acids: CASSHKTGEKLFF.

This clonotype showed up just once. The chain links TRBV6-5 to TRBJ2-1; the match to TRBD2 covers 13 bases. The CDR3 consists of 15 residues. The V gene's germline CDR1 is MNHEY and CDR2 SVGAGI. V shed 4 bases and J 8 bases; nucleotides not matched to a gene: 5. CDR3 sequence (DNA): TGTGCCAGCAGTTCCGGGACTAGCGGGAATTATGAGCAGTTCTTC. This encodes CASSSGTSGNYEQFF.

This clonotype was found a few times. The J gene is TRBJ2-7, the V gene TRBV7-2; weak D call: TRBD1 (5 bases). The CDR3 loop spans 16 amino acids. Trimming took off 1 base at V and 4 bases at J, with 17 bases between the two ends. CDR1 is SGHTA and CDR2 is FQGNSA in the germline V gene. The CDR3 nucleotides read TGTGCCAGCAGCTTAGACCCAGGGAACATCGTTTACGAGCAGTACTTC. Protein product: CASSLDPGNIVYEQYF.

CDR3 loop: CSAPVRRTVDEQYF. CDR3 DNA sequence: TGCAGTGCTCCGGTCCGGAGGACAGTGGACGAGCAGTACTTC. The genes are TRBV20-1 and TRBJ2-7; perhaps TRBD1 as D (6 bases). The CDR3 covers 14 residues. Trimming cost V 5 bases and J 5 bases, with 19 bases left between them. Germline CDR1 and CDR2: DFQATT and SNEGSKA (reference sequence).

The genes are TRBV24-1 and TRBJ1-2, with 7 bases matching TRBD1. With 7 bases clipped from V and 5 bases from J, the junction kept 9 bases outside the gene matches. The germline CDR1 and CDR2 sequences are KGHDR and SFDVKD. This CDR3 has 14 residues. The CDR3 protein is CATSPPGGEYGYTF. The DNA for the CDR3 is TGTGCCACCAGCCCCCCAGGGGGGGAATATGGCTACACCTTC.

This clonotype was counted a single time. A read error may produce the germline difference seen at one junction end. The rearrangement links TRBV20-1 to TRBJ2-5; possible D gene TRBD2, 5 bases. The CDR3 has 13 residues. Germline V lookup: CDR1 DFQATT, CDR2 SNEGSKA (reference sequence). The CDR3 spells CSARLGAKEAQYF. CDR3 nucleotide sequence: TGCAGTGCTAGGTTGGGAGCCAAAGAGGCCCAGTACTTC.